The 31 T cell receptor beta chains reported below all come from one sample, sequenced in a study of somatic mutations in cytotoxic T cells in rheumatoid arthritis. Sequenced by immunoSEQ multiplex PCR; TCRdb stores in-frame clones only, minus some. The repertoire holds about 26,000 clones, roughly 80% seen once, with around 5% in the top ten. The specimen sequenced was CD8+ T cells sorted from blood. These receptors all stem from a man aged 45 to 65 in good health.

V gene TRBV2 combines with J gene TRBJ2-7; D uncertain. The CDR3 is 15 amino acids. Trimming stripped 0 bases from V and 3 bases from J, with 12 bases between. Looked up from germline, CDR1 is SNHLY and CDR2 is FYNNEI. The CDR3 loop is CASSEARNSHYEQYF. CDR3 nucleotides: TGTGCCAGCAGTGAAGCGCGAAACAGCCACTACGAGCAGTACTTC.

This clone was recorded only once. The genes are TRBV6-6 and TRBJ1-5; D possibly corresponds to TRBD1 (6 bases). V lost 7 bases, J lost 3 bases, and 13 bases lay in between. Germline V gene data show CDR1 as MNHNY and CDR2 as SVGAGI (reference sequence). The CDR3 has 14 residues. The CDR3 reads CASTRRGANQPQHF. Here the CDR3 DNA reads TGTGCCAGCACCCGCCGGGGGGCCAATCAGCCCCAGCATTTT.

This clone was seen a single time. This sequence joins TRBV7-9 and TRBJ1-1; possible D gene TRBD1, 6 bases. This CDR3 spans 13 amino acids. Germline lookup yields CDR1 SEHNR and CDR2 FQNEAQ (reference sequence). Between the trimmed V and J ends, which lost 5 bases and 6 bases, there was a span of 13 bases. This chain's CDR3 is CASSVPGAPEAFF. The CDR3, as DNA: TGTGCCAGCAGCGTCCCGGGGGCCCCTGAAGCTTTCTTT.

This clone was seen a few times. The V gene is TRBV4-1, the J gene TRBJ2-7, with 9 bases lining up with TRBD2. Germline V CDR1 and CDR2: MGHRA, YSYEKL. This CDR3 is built from 17 residues. The V gene end was trimmed by 0 bases and the J gene end by 0 bases; junction bases not matched to a gene: 6. CDR3 coding DNA: TGCGCCAGCAGCCAAGATCACGGGCGGGAGGGCTCCTACGAGCAGTACTTC. Translating it yields CASSQDHGREGSYEQYF.

The chain employs TRBV4-1 and TRBJ1-2; D is possibly TRBD1 (5 bases). Germline-derived CDR1 and CDR2 are MGHRA and YSYEKL. The CDR3 is made up of 15 amino acids. Trimming shortened V by 1 base and J by 2 bases, and 11 bases separated the two germline ends. CDR3 sequence reads: CASSQVPGANYGYTF. CDR3 coding DNA: TGCGCCAGCAGCCAAGTCCCCGGGGCCAACTATGGCTACACCTTC.

V is TRBV29-1 and J is TRBJ2-7, with 9 bases aligning to TRBD1. Per the germline V gene, CDR1 is SQVTM and CDR2 is ANQGSEA. The V segment lost 2 bases and the J segment 13 bases; nucleotides outside the gene matches: 21. The CDR3 spans 16 residues. The CDR3 DNA is TGCAGCGTTGAACCGGGAACAGGGGGCAGTGGGGAGCCAGAATACTTC. Amino acids: CSVEPGTGGSGEPEYF.

V and J are TRBV27 and TRBJ2-7; D possibly corresponds to TRBD2 (6 bases). V was shortened by 3 bases and J by 0 bases, with 15 bases between the two germline ends. Germline CDR1 reads MNHEY; CDR2 reads SMNVEV (reference sequence). The CDR3 is made up of 16 amino acids. The DNA of the CDR3 is TGTGCCAGCAGTTTTTCGGCGGGAACTGCCTCCTACGAGCAGTACTTC. Translated: CASSFSAGTASYEQYF.

This chain connects TRBV5-1 to TRBJ2-2; D ambiguous. The length of the CDR3 is 14 residues. CDR1 is SGHRS and CDR2 is YFSETQ in the germline V gene. Trimming stripped 2 bases from V and 3 bases from J, with 8 bases between. CDR3 residues: CASSFGDYTGELFF. The CDR3 DNA sequence: TGCGCCAGCAGCTTTGGCGACTACACCGGGGAGCTGTTTTTT.

The gene calls are TRBV7-9 and TRBJ2-3; possible D gene TRBD1, 6 bases. The CDR3 is 16 amino acids. V was clipped by 6 bases and J by 0 bases, with 16 bases between them. Germline CDR1 and CDR2: SEHNR and FQNEAQ (reference sequence). CDR3 in amino acids: CASSPQRDISTDTQYF. The CDR3 DNA reads TGTGCCAGCAGTCCTCAACGGGACATTAGCACAGATACGCAGTATTTT.

The chain combines TRBV6-1 with TRBJ2-7, with D perhaps being TRBD1 or TRBD2 (5 bases each). The germline V and J ends were trimmed by 8 bases and 2 bases, with 16 bases remaining between them. This CDR3 has 14 residues. Germline lookup yields CDR1 MNHNS and CDR2 SASEGT. For the CDR3, the DNA is TGTGCCAGCGATGATGGGACGCAGGCCTACGAGCAGTACTTC. Translation gives CASDDGTQAYEQYF.

This clone was seen only once. V usage is TRBV5-1 and J usage is TRBJ1-1; 9 bases match TRBD1. The CDR3 has 19 residues. CDR1 and CDR2 from the germline V gene are SGHRS and YFSETQ. Unmatched junction bases numbered 15, after V lost 0 bases and J lost 3 bases. CDR3 protein: CASSLGLRLQGAGDTEAFF. Written as DNA, the CDR3 is TGCGCCAGCAGCTTGGGGCTTCGGTTACAGGGGGCGGGGGACACTGAAGCTTTCTTT.

The chain links TRBV7-6 to TRBJ2-3; no reliable D call. Trimming took 2 bases from V and 0 from J, leaving 9 bases between them. Germline values: CDR1 SGHVS, CDR2 FNYEAQ. The CDR3 length is 15 residues. The CDR3 DNA follows: TGTGCCAGCAGCTTATACACTCCAAGCACAGATACGCAGTATTTT. Protein sequence: CASSLYTPSTDTQYF.

This chain uses TRBV29-1 with TRBJ2-6, with 10 bases identical to TRBD1. J gave up 0 bases and V 6 bases, and 11 bases lay outside the gene matches. Per the germline V gene, CDR1 is SQVTM and CDR2 is ANQGSEA. The length of the CDR3 is 18 residues. CDR3 sequence (DNA): TGCAGCGTCCGGGACAGGGGCCCACCTATCTCTGGGGCCAACGTCCTGACTTTC. Its translation is CSVRDRGPPISGANVLTF.

The chain recombines TRBV11-3 with TRBJ2-5; 11 positions match TRBD2. The DNA end favors TRBJ2-7, so the J call may be wrong. Germline assignment: CDR1 SGHNT and CDR2 YENEEA. This CDR3 has 17 amino acids. CDR3 nucleotide sequence: TGTGCCAGCAGCTTAGGTAATATAGCGGGAGGGCTCTACGAGCAGTACTTC. Translated, it gives CASSLGNIAGGLYEQYF.

This clone was recorded a few times. The chain couples TRBV11-2 to TRBJ2-7; no definite D call. Trimming removed 0 bases from V and 4 bases from J, with 10 bases in between. Germline CDR1 SGHAT, CDR2 FQNNGV. The CDR3 contains 14 residues. CDR3 sequence: CASSLEGSRYEQYF. CDR3 sequence (DNA): TGTGCCAGCAGCTTAGAAGGCAGTCGTTACGAGCAGTACTTC.

The sample holds one count of this clone. The chain has TRBV30 and TRBJ2-7; TRBD2 aligns across 11 bases. The CDR3 extends over 15 amino acids. V shed 0 bases and J 4 bases; nucleotides not matched to a gene: 5. Germline V gene data show CDR1 as GTSNPN and CDR2 as SVGIG (reference sequence). CDR3 loop: CAWSVGGLAVYEQYF. The CDR3 DNA reads TGTGCCTGGAGTGTCGGGGGACTAGCGGTTTACGAGCAGTACTTC.

CDR3 in amino acids: CSVEEGKGPKSEQYF. CDR3 nucleotide sequence: TGCAGCGTTGAGGAGGGAAAGGGGCCAAAGAGCGAGCAGTACTTC. The rearrangement joins TRBV29-1 to TRBJ2-7, with a possible D match to TRBD2 (6 bases). The V end was cut by 3 bases, the J end by 6 bases, with 21 bases between. The germline CDR1 and CDR2 sequences are SQVTM and ANQGSEA. The CDR3 covers 15 residues.

The chain employs TRBV25-1 and TRBJ2-7; 7 bases are shared with TRBD2. Germline V gene data show CDR1 as MGHDK and CDR2 as SYGVNS. V gave up 6 bases and J gave up 0 bases; unmatched junction bases: 2. This CDR3 contains 13 residues. The CDR3 DNA follows: TGTGCCAGCAGGGGAGGGACCTCCTACGAGCAGTACTTC. This gives the protein CASRGGTSYEQYF.

The chain recombines TRBV7-9 with TRBJ2-5, with TRBD1 identical over 11 bases. Germline trimming cut 5 bases from V and 2 bases from J; bases unmatched to any gene: 16. The CDR3 totals 19 residues. In germline, CDR1 is SEHNR, CDR2 FQNEAQ (reference sequence). DNA for the CDR3: TGTGCCAGCAGCGACAGCTTAGGGGCGGACAGGGGGCTTCAAGAGACCCAGTACTTC. It encodes CASSDSLGADRGLQETQYF.

V is TRBV27 and J is TRBJ1-2, with D possibly TRBD1 on 5 matching bases. The CDR3 has 16 amino acids. V shed 6 bases and J shed 5 bases, with 22 bases lying between them. Germline V gene sequence: CDR1 MNHEY, CDR2 SMNVEV (reference sequence). The chain's CDR3 is CASRTLAVGVGYGYTF. The CDR3 nucleotides are TGTGCCAGCAGAACCTTGGCAGTGGGGGTAGGGTATGGCTACACCTTC.

The chain is built from TRBV6-1 and TRBJ2-1, with 7 bases matching TRBD1. This CDR3 region has 12 residues. Germline CDR1 MNHNS, CDR2 SASEGT. V shed 11 bases, J shed 4 bases, and the junction held 5 bases outside the gene matches. This CDR3 is CAGRTGYNEQFF. The CDR3 DNA sequence: TGTGCCGGGCGGACAGGTTACAATGAGCAGTTCTTC.

This chain links TRBV4-2 with TRBJ2-4; TRBD1 or TRBD2 may be the D gene (5 bases each). Looked up from germline, CDR1 is LGHNA and CDR2 is YNFKEQ. Trimming left V 2 bases short and J 5 bases short, with 7 bases between. The CDR3 sequence is 13 residues long. CDR3 nucleotides: TGTGCCAGCAGCCAACTGGGGGAAAACATTCAGTACTTC. This translates into CASSQLGENIQYF.

The V and J genes are TRBV7-2 and TRBJ2-7; 7 bases are a match to TRBD2. The V segment lost 2 bases and the J segment 6 bases; nucleotides outside the gene matches: 10. This CDR3 contains 15 residues. Germline lookup yields CDR1 SGHTA and CDR2 FQGNSA. The CDR3 loop reads CASSLRLAHAGEQYF. CDR3 coding DNA: TGTGCCAGCAGCTTACGACTAGCCCATGCGGGCGAGCAGTACTTC.

This clone occurred once. V and J are TRBV29-1 and TRBJ2-2; 9 positions match TRBD1. The CDR3 runs to 13 residues. The germline V gene has CDR1 SQVTM and CDR2 ANQGSEA. V gave up 6 bases and J gave up 5 bases; unmatched junction bases: 4. CDR3 protein: CSVTGTGTGELFF. The CDR3 DNA is TGCAGCGTCACCGGGACAGGGACCGGGGAGCTGTTTTTT.

The chain combines TRBV9 with TRBJ1-1, with a possible D match to TRBD1 (6 bases). CDR1 and CDR2 (germline): SGDLS, YYNGEE. V lost 3 bases, J lost 5 bases, and 17 bases lay in between. CDR3 length equals 15 residues. The CDR3 nucleotides are TGTGCCAGCAGCGAGGACCCGGGGGGGCTAACTGAAGCTTTCTTT. Translation gives CASSEDPGGLTEAFF.

A word on this clone: One junction end does not reproduce the germline sequence, and a read error may be involved. J is TRBJ2-7 and V is TRBV10-3; D gene unclear. Germline-derived CDR1 and CDR2 are ENHRY and SYGVKD. CDR3 length: 12 residues. As DNA, the CDR3 is TGTGCCATCAGAGAGTCGACCTACGAGCAGTACTTC. This translates into CAIRESTYEQYF.

The rearrangement uses TRBV4-1 and TRBJ2-7; 9 bases match TRBD2. The V gene end was trimmed by 0 bases and the J gene end by 2 bases; junction bases not matched to a gene: 2. There are 15 residues in the CDR3. In germline, CDR1 is MGHRA, CDR2 YSYEKL. Here the CDR3 reads CASSQEGLATYEQYF. The CDR3 region has the DNA TGCGCCAGCAGCCAAGAAGGACTAGCGACCTACGAGCAGTACTTC.

This chain uses TRBV7-9 with TRBJ2-2; 10 bases match TRBD1. V lost 7 bases and J lost 7; bases outside the gene matches: 6. The germline gives CDR1 SEHNR, CDR2 FQNEAQ (reference sequence). This CDR3 contains 14 residues. CDR3 nucleotides: TGTGCCAGCACCGGGACAGGGGAGGACGGGGAGCTGTTTTTT. Its protein is CASTGTGEDGELFF.

The chain carries TRBV7-6 and TRBJ2-1, with 10 bases identical to TRBD2. Germline trimming cut 0 bases from V and 7 bases from J; bases unmatched to any gene: 3. The length of the CDR3 is 15 residues. CDR1 is SGHVS and CDR2 is FNYEAQ in the germline V gene. The CDR3 DNA sequence: TGTGCCAGCAGCTTAGCCCGAGCGGGAGGGAATGAGCAGTTCTTC. Translation: CASSLARAGGNEQFF. Using reference TRBV7-6 and TRBJ2-1 for the parts outside the CDR3, the full variable domain is GAGVSQSPRYKVTKRGQDVALRCDPISGHVSLYWYRQALGQGPEFLTYFNYEAQQDKSGLPNDRFSAERPEGSISTLTIQRTEQRDSAMYRCASSLARAGGNEQFFGPGTRLTVL.

The J gene is TRBJ2-7, the V gene TRBV28, with D perhaps TRBD1 or TRBD2 (5 bases each). This CDR3 is 14 amino acids long. CDR1 is MDHEN and CDR2 is SYDVKM in the germline V gene. V lost 3 bases, J lost 5 bases, and 14 bases lay in between. The CDR3 loop is CASSFRGAVHEQYF. For the CDR3, the DNA is TGTGCCAGCAGTTTTAGAGGGGCGGTCCACGAGCAGTACTTC.

This CDR3 is CASSFPIAGGTDTQYF. As DNA, the CDR3 is TGTGCCAGCAGCTTCCCTATAGCGGGGGGCACAGATACGCAGTATTTT. The V call is TRBV7-6, the J call TRBJ2-3; TRBD2 matches 9 bases. The CDR3 length is 16 residues. Per germline, CDR1 SGHVS and CDR2 FNYEAQ. J was trimmed by 1 base and V by 3 bases; bases with no gene match: 5.